A selection of T cell receptor beta chains follows, all from one sample in a study of blood T cells in healthy people across ages. TCRdb re-called the 5' RACE reads with MiXCR, one entry per CDR3 protein. Of 1.5 million or so distinct CDR3 sequences in the sample, around 39% were seen once. The sequencing sample was made of blood. Receptors were obtained from a woman under 30 in good health. The CDR3 runs from the conserved cysteine through the conserved F or W. The D gene is left open where the match is weak. Clone size, where shown, is once, few, many, or a class for clones that have expanded.

v_gene	j_gene	d_gene	abundance	CDR3aa	CDR3nt
TRBV4-1	TRBJ1-2	NA	few	CASSQELAVANYGYTF	TGCGCCAGCAGCCAAGAGTTGGCGGTGGCTAACTATGGCTACACCTTC
TRBV10-3	TRBJ2-7	TRBD2	NA	CAIRGTSGSLRSYEQYF	TGTGCCATCAGAGGGACTAGCGGGAGTTTAAGGTCCTACGAGCAGTACTTC
TRBV6-1	TRBJ2-5	NA	NA	CASSESTLRETQYF	TGTGCCAGCAGTGAATCCACCCTTCGAGAGACCCAGTACTTC
TRBV5-1	TRBJ2-1	TRBD2	NA	CASSGGDGLVGEQFF	TGCGCCAGCAGCGGGGGGGACGGATTGGTCGGCGAGCAGTTCTTC
TRBV3-1	TRBJ2-7	NA	NA	CASSQPSNYYEQYF	TGTGCCAGCAGCCAACCCTCCAACTACTACGAGCAGTACTTC
TRBV2	TRBJ2-3	TRBD2	few	CAIHKRGDLDTQYF	TGTGCCATTCACAAGCGGGGGGATCTGGATACGCAGTATTTT
TRBV9	TRBJ1-2	NA	few	CASSVGLQPTPMDYGYTF	TGTGCCAGCAGCGTCGGCTTGCAACCGACACCGATGGACTATGGCTACACCTTC
TRBV20-1	TRBJ2-1	TRBD2	NA	CSASRGAGGYNEQFF	TGCAGTGCTAGTCGAGGTGCGGGAGGGTACAATGAGCAGTTCTTC
TRBV10-3	TRBJ2-3	TRBD2	few	CAISAGATADTQYF	TGTGCCATCAGCGCGGGAGCGACCGCAGATACGCAGTATTTT
TRBV7-2	TRBJ2-1	NA	many	CASSLGGSGNNEQFF	TGTGCCAGCAGCTTAGGCGGGTCGGGAAACAATGAGCAGTTCTTC
TRBV2	TRBJ2-7	TRBD2	few	CASTERLAGGLRPYEQYF	TGTGCCAGCACCGAGAGGCTAGCGGGAGGGCTCCGACCTTACGAGCAGTACTTC
TRBV5-6	TRBJ2-5	NA	NA	CASSSTWTGQETQYF	TGTGCCAGCAGCTCGACTTGGACGGGGCAAGAGACCCAGTACTTC
TRBV2	TRBJ2-7	TRBD1	NA	CASSDWTGELGEQYF	TGTGCCAGCAGTGACTGGACAGGGGAACTGGGCGAGCAGTACTTC
TRBV2	TRBJ2-1	TRBD2	NA	CASSDLDGGDNEQFF	TGTGCCAGCAGTGACTTGGACGGGGGGGACAATGAGCAGTTCTTC
TRBV9	TRBJ2-7	TRBD2	once	CASSVGSGGAADEQYF	TGTGCCAGCAGCGTGGGTAGCGGGGGGGCGGCTGACGAGCAGTACTTC
TRBV28	TRBJ1-2	NA	NA	CASRLINYGYTF	TGTGCCAGCAGGTTGATTAACTATGGCTACACCTTC
TRBV7-3	TRBJ1-1	NA	NA	CASSLLGPGYTEAFF	TGTGCCAGCAGCTTATTAGGCCCGGGCTACACTGAAGCTTTCTTT
TRBV5-1	TRBJ1-4	NA	many	CASSLGGEKLFF	TGTGCCAGCAGTTTGGGAGGTGAAAAACTGTTTTTT
TRBV20-1	TRBJ1-1	NA	NA	CSARVPAVVRNTEAFF	TGCAGTGCTAGAGTTCCGGCCGTCGTGCGGAACACTGAAGCTTTCTTT
TRBV9	TRBJ2-1	NA	NA	CASSPRTSFNEQFF	TGTGCCAGCAGCCCCCGGACATCGTTTAATGAGCAGTTCTTC
TRBV18	TRBJ2-1	TRBD2	NA	CASSPVAGVHNEQFF	TGTGCCAGCTCACCGGTAGCGGGGGTCCACAATGAGCAGTTCTTC
TRBV19	TRBJ2-4	TRBD1	NA	CASTNLGRAGTGFGEQYF	TGTGCCAGTACCAACCTAGGCAGAGCCGGGACAGGATTCGGTGAGCAGTACTTC
TRBV18	TRBJ1-1	NA	NA	CASSLSDRMNTEAFF	TGTGCCAGCTCCCTATCGGACAGAATGAACACTGAAGCTTTCTTT
TRBV28	TRBJ2-5	TRBD1	once	CASSGRDRGSNEQYF	TGTGCCAGCAGTGGCCGGGACAGGGGTTCCAATGAGCAGTACTTC
TRBV7-3	TRBJ2-3	NA	NA	CASSLIWDRADTQYF	TGTGCCAGCAGCTTAATCTGGGATCGAGCAGATACGCAGTATTTT
TRBV10-3	TRBJ2-3	TRBD2	NA	CAISGGRGGLETDTQYF	TGTGCCATCAGTGGGGGTCGGGGGGGCCTGGAAACAGATACGCAGTATTTT
TRBV5-1	TRBJ1-2	TRBD1	NA	CASADSGTGGSGYTF	TGCGCCAGCGCAGACTCCGGGACAGGGGGCAGCGGCTACACCTTC
TRBV7-3	TRBJ1-1	NA	many	CASSRRTDTEAFF	TGTGCCAGCAGCCGTAGGACAGACACTGAAGCTTTCTTT
TRBV18	TRBJ1-5	NA	NA	CASSPPAGLGNQPQHF	TGTGCCAGCTCACCACCTGCGGGGCTCGGCAATCAGCCCCAGCATTTT
TRBV28	TRBJ1-5	NA	NA	CASSLTRDNQPQHF	TGTGCCAGCAGTTTAACCAGGGATAATCAGCCCCAGCATTTT
TRBV4-1	TRBJ2-2	NA	NA	CAGSQDPGAGELFF	TGCGCCGGCAGCCAAGATCCGGGGGCCGGGGAGCTGTTTTTT
TRBV12-3/TRBV12-4	TRBJ1-2	TRBD1	NA	CATGAPENNHGYTF	TGTGCTACAGGGGCGCCGGAAAACAACCATGGCTACACCTTC
TRBV6-5	TRBJ2-7	TRBD1	many	CASSPGGSREQYF	TGTGCCAGCAGTCCAGGGGGTTCGCGCGAGCAGTACTTC
TRBV25-1	TRBJ1-1	NA	NA	CASSEDGDNRQEAFF	TGTGCCAGCAGTGAAGATGGGGACAACAGACAAGAAGCTTTCTTT
TRBV13	TRBJ2-3	NA	NA	CASASRGDTQYF	TGTGCCAGCGCTTCTCGTGGGGATACGCAGTATTTT
TRBV20-1	TRBJ2-1	NA	NA	CSASSESVRDEQFF	TGCAGTGCTAGTTCCGAGAGTGTAAGGGATGAGCAGTTCTTC
TRBV20-1	TRBJ2-7	TRBD2	NA	CSARIPGGYEQYF	TGCAGTGCTAGAATTCCGGGAGGTTACGAGCAGTACTTC
TRBV10-3	TRBJ2-7	NA	NA	CAISESGGVYNEQYF	TGTGCCATCAGTGAGTCGGGGGGAGTGTATAACGAGCAGTACTTC
TRBV9	TRBJ2-1	NA	NA	CASGLGMDNEQFF	TGTGCCAGCGGACTGGGTATGGACAATGAGCAGTTCTTC
TRBV6-6	TRBJ1-2	NA	few	CASSYSQGWYYGYTF	TGTGCCAGCAGTTATAGCCAGGGTTGGTACTATGGCTACACCTTC
TRBV6-2/TRBV6-3	TRBJ2-7	TRBD2	NA	CASSSGTYSYEQYF	TGTGCCAGTTCTAGCGGGACGTACTCCTACGAGCAGTACTTC
TRBV10-3	TRBJ1-2	NA	many	CAISEGQAYYGYTF	TGTGCCATCAGTGAGGGTCAGGCTTACTATGGCTACACCTTC
TRBV11-2	TRBJ1-2	TRBD1	NA	CASSLEYQRTGINYGYTF	TGTGCCAGCAGCTTAGAATATCAGAGGACAGGGATTAACTATGGCTACACCTTC
TRBV11-2	TRBJ2-7	TRBD2	few	CASSSQTSGLYEQYF	TGTGCCAGCAGCTCTCAGACTAGCGGACTCTACGAGCAGTACTTC
TRBV3-1	TRBJ2-1	NA	NA	CASSLRRGATNQEQFF	TGTGCCAGCAGCCTCCGGAGAGGCGCTACAAATCAAGAGCAGTTCTTC
TRBV27	TRBJ2-5	TRBD2	NA	CASSLSRTSPIETQYF	TGTGCCAGCAGTTTAAGTAGGACTAGCCCCATTGAGACCCAGTACTTC
TRBV11-2	TRBJ2-3	NA	NA	CASSHEGTQYF	TGTGCCAGCAGCCACGAGGGTACGCAGTATTTT
TRBV7-6	TRBJ2-7	TRBD1	NA	CASSLGQGLYNEQYF	TGTGCCAGCAGCTTGGGACAGGGACTCTACAATGAGCAGTACTTC
TRBV7-2	TRBJ1-2	NA	NA	CASSLASGSRIYGYTF	TGTGCCAGCAGCTTAGCCTCTGGCAGTAGGATCTATGGCTACACCTTC
TRBV4-1	TRBJ2-7	NA	NA	CASSPQGRDAYNEQYF	TGCGCCAGCAGCCCCCAGGGCAGAGACGCCTACAATGAGCAGTACTTC
TRBV20-1	TRBJ1-5	NA	NA	CSARRGGFGNQPQHF	TGCAGTGCCCGTAGAGGGGGGTTTGGCAATCAGCCCCAGCATTTT
TRBV30	TRBJ2-1	NA	NA	CAWSVAVQRSYNEQFF	TGTGCCTGGAGTGTAGCCGTGCAGCGGAGCTACAATGAGCAGTTCTTC
TRBV25-1	TRBJ2-3	NA	few	CASSEYFSLETDTQYF	TGTGCCAGCAGTGAATACTTCAGTTTAGAGACAGATACGCAGTATTTT
TRBV10-3	TRBJ2-3	NA	NA	CAISEWDSPRDTQYF	TGTGCCATCAGTGAGTGGGATAGTCCAAGGGATACGCAGTATTTT
TRBV7-2	TRBJ1-2	NA	NA	CASSRTPDTNYGYTF	TGTGCCAGCAGCCGGACACCCGACACCAACTATGGCTACACCTTC
TRBV13	TRBJ2-3	NA	NA	CASSPNPGPDTQYF	TGTGCCAGCAGTCCAAACCCGGGTCCGGATACGCAGTATTTT
TRBV6-6	TRBJ1-2	TRBD1	few	CASSSSLGTVGSYTF	TGTGCCAGCAGTTCTTCACTCGGGACAGTGGGGAGCTACACCTTC
TRBV14	TRBJ2-7	TRBD2	few	CASRGGRSSYEQYF	TGTGCCAGCCGGGGGGGGAGAAGCTCCTACGAGCAGTACTTC
TRBV6-1	TRBJ2-3	TRBD2	NA	CASQSGLAGADTQYF	TGTGCCAGCCAGTCAGGACTAGCGGGGGCGGATACGCAGTATTTT